Presented here are 11 T cell receptor beta chains from one specimen sequenced in a study of blood T cell repertoires in COVID-19. Sequenced by immunoSEQ multiplex PCR; TCRdb stores in-frame clones only, minus some. The data show 120,000 to 150,000 clones, with around 90% seen just once and 1.5% to 2% held by the top ten. The sequenced material came from peripheral blood. These receptors originate from a human donor in a cohort sampled during active COVID-19.

The chain has TRBV4-1 and TRBJ1-5; D remains unclear. V gave up 3 bases and J gave up 3 bases, with 12 bases separating them. The CDR3 is 15 residues long. Per the germline V gene, CDR1 is MGHRA and CDR2 is YSYEKL. This chain's CDR3 is CASSHTISDNQPQHF. CDR3 DNA: TGCGCCAGCAGCCATACCATCAGCGACAATCAGCCCCAGCATTTT.

The chain links TRBV5-5 to TRBJ2-5, with 8 bases matching TRBD1. Trimming cost V 4 bases and J 2 bases; bases outside gene matches: 1. The length of the CDR3 is 13 residues. Germline V gene lookup returns CDR1 SGHKS and CDR2 YYEKEE (reference sequence). The CDR3 bases are TGTGCCAGCAGCGGGACAGGTCAAGAGACCCAGTACTTC. The encoded protein is CASSGTGQETQYF.

The CDR3 nucleotides read TGTGCCAGCAGTTCAGGGTCCTTCGCGCAGCCCCAGCATTTT. Translated, it gives CASSSGSFAQPQHF. The gene calls are TRBV6-2 or TRBV6-3 and TRBJ1-5, with TRBD1 as a possible D gene (5 bases). Germline V lookup: CDR1 MNHEY, CDR2 SVGEGT. CDR3 length: 14 amino acids. V shed 4 bases and J shed 7 bases, with 14 bases lying between them.

The CDR3 region is CASRLGRMGRGQPQHF. CDR3 DNA: TGTGCCAGTAGACTAGGGAGGATGGGAAGAGGGCAGCCCCAGCATTTT. This chain links TRBV19 with TRBJ1-5; D gene uncertain. From germline, CDR1 is LNHDA and CDR2 SQIVND (reference sequence). Trimming took 6 bases from V and 7 from J, leaving 22 bases between them. CDR3 size: 16 residues.

As regards this clone: Compared with germline, one end of the junction differs, possibly owing to a read error. The V call is TRBV7-3, the J call TRBJ2-2; the D gene is possibly TRBD1 (5 bases). The CDR3 is 13 residues long. The germline V gene encodes CDR1 SGHTA and CDR2 FQGTGA. CDR3 protein: CASKGNGTGELFF. CDR3 sequence (DNA): TGTGCAAGCAAGGGGAATGGCACCGGGGAGCTGTTTTTT.

Judged by abundance, this clone is medium-sized. The V gene is TRBV30, the J gene TRBJ2-3, with 7 positions matching TRBD1. Germline trimming cut 5 bases from V and 4 bases from J; bases unmatched to any gene: 3. The CDR3 length is 12 residues. Germline V gene lookup returns CDR1 GTSNPN and CDR2 SVGIG (reference sequence). As DNA, the CDR3 is TGTGCCTGGGACAGGGTGGCAGATACGCAGTATTTT. Protein sequence: CAWDRVADTQYF.

The chain has TRBV7-9 and TRBJ2-3; 16 nucleotides agree with TRBD2. CDR1 SEHNR and CDR2 FQNEAQ come from the germline V gene (reference sequence). The CDR3 consists of 19 residues. V shed 4 bases and J 4 bases; nucleotides not matched to a gene: 11. DNA of the CDR3: TGTGCCAGCAGCTCCTCGGGACTAGCGGGGGGGCGGTTATCAGATACGCAGTATTTT. Its translation is CASSSSGLAGGRLSDTQYF.

This clone has only one observation. The chain joins TRBV19 to TRBJ1-2; TRBD1 agrees at 7 bases. Unmatched junction bases numbered 8, after V lost 3 bases and J lost 4 bases. Per germline, CDR1 LNHDA and CDR2 SQIVND (reference sequence). The CDR3 loop spans 15 amino acids. The CDR3 region is CASSILAGQSYGYTF. In nucleotides, the CDR3 is TGTGCCAGTAGTATCCTTGCGGGACAGAGCTATGGCTACACCTTC.

The chain links TRBV7-3 to TRBJ2-3; TRBD1 is a possible D gene (5 bases). The V and J ends lost 5 bases and 2 bases respectively, with 26 bases between them. Per germline, CDR1 SGHTA and CDR2 FQGTGA. This CDR3 contains 19 residues. The CDR3 is CASSVVGQGGITATDTQYF. CDR3 bases: TGTGCCAGCAGCGTAGTAGGTCAGGGTGGGATAACAGCCACAGATACGCAGTATTTT.

The rearrangement uses TRBV6-2 or TRBV6-3 and TRBJ2-2, with TRBD2 identical over 8 bases. The V gene's germline CDR1 is MNHEY and CDR2 SVGEGT. J was trimmed by 9 bases and V by 5 bases; bases with no gene match: 5. The CDR3 covers 13 residues. This chain's CDR3 is CASSPAGGRELFF. The CDR3 DNA reads TGTGCCAGCAGTCCCGCGGGGGGAAGGGAGCTGTTTTTT.

V is TRBV5-4 and J is TRBJ2-2, with TRBD2 matching 8 bases. J gave up 7 bases and V 4 bases, and 9 bases lay outside the gene matches. CDR1 SGHNT and CDR2 YYREEE come from the germline V gene (reference sequence). CDR3 length equals 15 residues. CDR3 bases: TGTGCCAGCAGCCCCCGCGGGGCGGGGGGCGGGGAGCTGTTTTTT. Amino acids: CASSPRGAGGGELFF.